This T cell receptor (beta chain) was found in a study of cytomegalovirus exposure and HLA in healthy donors. Amplification used 60 Vbeta primers and 13 Jbeta primers. TCRdb keeps only in-frame clones here, not all; method: immunoSEQ multiplex PCR. The top ten hold around 2% of the sample, which has around 300,000 clones, just over 70% seen once. Remarks on this clone: Its matching antigen is unknown.

Deletions cut 5 bases from V and 0 bases from J, with 11 bases between. The CDR3 runs to 14 residues. The germline gives CDR1 GTSNPN, CDR2 SVGIG (reference sequence). Study-level results: With high specificity and sensitivity, the classifier reportedly diagnosed cytomegalovirus status. Information on immune exposure was restricted to one variable (CMV serostatus).

Input material: PBMCs. The V gene is TRBV30, the J gene TRBJ1-3, with D possibly TRBD1 on 6 matching bases. The source is a female donor in good health and CMV-seronegative. The CDR3: CAWDRPPSGNTIYF. In DNA, the CDR3 is TGTGCCTGGGACAGGCCCCCCTCTGGAAACACCATATATTTT.